The sequence of this TCR beta chain was determined in a study of blood T cell repertoires in COVID-19. Across the study: The United States, Italy and Spain provided the acute and convalescent COVID-19 samples. T cells, B-cell-depleted T cells, or PBMCs provided the cDNA or gDNA that served as material.

Some clones are missing from TCRdb's copy, which holds only in-frame ones; the method was immunoSEQ multiplex PCR. The repertoire consists of under 95,000 clones, with roughly 80% occurring once and the leading ten covering around 10%. Sequencing was done on a sample of peripheral blood. The receptor's source is a man aged 50 or older with acute or convalescent COVID-19.

CDR3 DNA: TGTGCCAGCATCCCCTGGACAGACAATTCACCCCTCCACTTT. It encodes CASIPWTDNSPLHF. The chain combines TRBV7-9 with TRBJ1-6; D perhaps matches TRBD1 (6 bases). Trimming removed 7 bases from V and 7 bases from J, with 14 bases in between. This CDR3 is 14 amino acids long. Per the germline V gene, CDR1 is SEHNR and CDR2 is FQNEAQ (reference sequence).